A single sample is the source of the 25 T cell receptor beta chains below, sequenced in a study of CD8+ T cells in alopecia areata. It was with CD4, CD8alpha, NKG2D, NKG2ACE and other markers that pooled cutaneous lymph node cells were sorted. Investigators isolated RNA and reverse transcribed it into cDNA to act as the sequencing template. The data were produced by immunoSEQ multiplex PCR, yet TCRdb's version contains in-frame clones alone and is incomplete. Captured here are under 9,000 clones, none seen once; the top ten comprise around 19%. Sequencing was carried out using CD8+ T cells sorted from a lymph node. Receptors originate from a C3H/HeJ mouse with alopecia areata. Strain haplotype (MHC): H2-k.

In this sample, this clone turned up many times. The gene names here belong to mouse. The read halts 4 residues ahead of the CDR3 end, with the missing end drawn from the germline J gene. The V gene is TRBV29, the J gene TRBJ1-2; 7 bases map to TRBD1. CDR3 size: 14 residues. V was clipped by 2 bases and J by 3 bases; unmatched bases: 3. Germline CDR1 MSHET, CDR2 SYDVDS. The CDR3: CASSLRGGDSDYTF. The covered CDR3 bases are TGTGCTAGCAGTTTACGAGGGGGCGACTCC.

This clone was seen ten or more times. Any gene name here is a mouse gene name. The CDR3 end lies 4 residues beyond the end of the read and is filled in from the germline J gene. The rearrangement uses TRBV1 and TRBJ2-3; 10 positions agree with TRBD2. CDR1 NSQYPW and CDR2 LRSPGD come from the germline V gene (reference sequence). The CDR3 loop spans 16 amino acids. J gave up 0 bases and V 3 bases, and 3 bases lay outside the gene matches. The CDR3 sequence is CTCSARTGGSAETLYF. The CDR3 DNA, read in part, is TGCACCTGCAGTGCGAGGACTGGGGGTAGTGCAGAA.

As to this clone: Gene and germline names: mouse. The missing CDR3 end, 4 residues past where the read stops, is filled in from the germline J gene. The rearrangement uses TRBV16 and TRBJ2-4; TRBD1 aligns across 11 bases. CDR3 size: 19 residues. V gave up 2 bases and J gave up 0 bases; unmatched junction bases: 10. In germline, CDR1 is SGHSA, CDR2 FRNQAP. The CDR3 reads CASSLPNTGTGGSQNTLYF. The CDR3 DNA, read in part, is TGTGCAAGCAGCTTACCAAACACCGGGACAGGGGGAAGTCAAAAC.

This clone was detected ten times or more. Mouse gene names and germline throughout. With the read ending 4 residues before the CDR3 end, the germline J gene is used to fill in that end. The rearrangement joins TRBV1 to TRBJ1-1; 9 positions agree with TRBD1. The germline V gene encodes CDR1 NSQYPW and CDR2 LRSPGD (reference sequence). With V trimmed by 0 bases and J by 4 bases, 12 bases remained unmatched. The CDR3 is 18 residues long. The CDR3 reads CTCSAEEEWDREGTEVFF. Partial CDR3 DNA: TGCACCTGCAGTGCAGAAGAGGAGTGGGACAGGGAAGGCACA.

This clone was picked up many times. Gene names are the mouse ones. Read coverage stops 4 residues before the CDR3 terminus; the germline J gene supplies the remainder. The chain carries TRBV1 and TRBJ2-1; TRBD2 aligns across 9 bases. The length of the CDR3 is 17 residues. The V segment lost 0 bases and the J segment 1 base; nucleotides outside the gene matches: 4. Per the germline V gene, CDR1 is NSQYPW and CDR2 is LRSPGD (reference sequence). The CDR3 region is CTCSAEGTGLNYAEQFF. Partial CDR3 DNA: TGCACCTGCAGTGCAGAAGGGACTGGGCTAAACTATGCT.

With respect to this clone: Mouse names are used for the genes. The read comes to an end 4 residues before the CDR3 does, leaving the germline J gene to fill in the end. The V call is TRBV19, the J call TRBJ2-7, with 8 bases that match TRBD2. CDR3 size: 15 residues. Germline CDR1 and CDR2: FNHDT and SITEND (reference sequence). V dropped 4 bases and J dropped 0; count of bases not matched to a gene: 6. The CDR3: CASSSGLGGSYEQYF. The part of the CDR3 DNA that was read is TGTGCCAGCAGTTCCGGCCTGGGGGGCTCCTAT.

Comments on this clone: Gene names and germline match the mouse. The sequenced fragment ends 4 residues before the CDR3 boundary, so the rest is inferred from the germline J gene. The rearrangement links TRBV13-2 to TRBJ1-1, with TRBD1 matching over 9 bases. This CDR3 region has 15 residues. CDR1 is NNHNN and CDR2 is SYGAGS in the germline V gene (reference sequence). The V gene end was trimmed by 1 base and the J gene end by 0 bases; junction bases not matched to a gene: 1. The CDR3: CASGDRTGANTEVFF. CDR3 bases read: TGTGCCAGCGGTGATCGGACAGGGGCAAACACA.

Many counts were recorded for this clone. Gene names refer to mouse genes. Coverage ceases 4 residues before the CDR3 finishes, and the germline J gene fills in the end. The chain is built from TRBV13-3 and TRBJ2-7; 7 bases agree with TRBD2. CDR3 length: 14 residues. Germline values: CDR1 NNHDY, CDR2 SYVADS. After removal of 0 bases from V and 2 bases from J, the junction contained 2 bases not matched to a gene. CDR3 bases read: TGTGCCAGCAGTGATGGGGGGGGGACCTAT. It specifies CASSDGGGTY. The full CDR3 reads CASSDGGGTYEQYF.

Ten or more counts support this clone. Genes and germline come from the mouse. The read comes to an end 4 residues before the CDR3 does, leaving the germline J gene to fill in the end. The chain is built from TRBV13-2 and TRBJ2-1, with D perhaps TRBD1 (6 bases). This CDR3 comprises 17 residues. CDR1 is NNHNN and CDR2 is SYGAGS in the germline V gene (reference sequence). V was clipped by 2 bases and J by 0 bases, with 15 bases between them. This CDR3 is CASGEQGGDINYAEQFF. Incomplete CDR3 DNA: TGTGCCAGCGGTGAGCAAGGAGGGGACATTAACTATGCT.

This clone rates as medium-sized (0.01 to 0.1%). Gene names follow the mouse nomenclature. Read coverage stops 4 residues before the CDR3 terminus; the germline J gene supplies the remainder. The chain uses TRBV14 and TRBJ2-3, with TRBD1 matching 8 bases. In germline, CDR1 is SGHDT, CDR2 FRDEAV. V gave up 4 bases and J gave up 3 bases; unmatched junction bases: 4. The CDR3 is 14 residues long. The covered CDR3 bases are TGTGCCAGCAGTCTTCGACAGGGGGCAGAA. Translating it yields CASSLRQGAE. The whole CDR3 is CASSLRQGAETLYF.

This clone has ten or more counts. Gene names and germline match the mouse. Read data end 4 residues before the CDR3 end; the end is taken from the germline J gene. The rearrangement uses TRBV13-3 and TRBJ2-3; D may be TRBD2 (5 bases). Trimming took 0 bases from V and 3 from J, leaving 5 bases between them. The CDR3 is 13 residues long. Germline V gene data show CDR1 as NNHDY and CDR2 as SYVADS. CDR3 residues: CASSDDWAETLYF. The covered CDR3 bases are TGTGCCAGCAGTGATGACTGGGCAGAA.

This clone rates as medium-sized. These gene names are mouse names. The read stops 4 residues short of the end of the CDR3; the missing end is completed from the germline J gene. V is TRBV13-3 and J is TRBJ2-5; D possibly corresponds to TRBD2 (5 bases). Per germline, CDR1 NNHDY and CDR2 SYVADS. V lost 0 bases, J lost 0 bases, and 11 bases lay in between. The CDR3 is made up of 16 amino acids. The CDR3 DNA, read in part, is TGTGCCAGCAGTGATGCTTGGGGAGTTAACCAAGAC. As protein: CASSDAWGVNQD. The entire CDR3 protein reads CASSDAWGVNQDTQYF.

By its share, this clone is medium-sized. The germline and genes are mouse ones. The read gets to within 4 residues of the CDR3 end, and the germline J gene fills in the rest. V is TRBV5 and J is TRBJ2-3, with TRBD2 matching over 11 bases. The CDR3 runs 16 residues. Trimming removed 4 bases from V and 2 bases from J; junction bases left unmatched: 5. Germline CDR1 reads LGHNA; CDR2 reads YNLKQL (reference sequence). The CDR3 spells CASSPHWGGVAETLYF. CDR3 bases read: TGTGCCAGCAGCCCTCACTGGGGGGGCGTTGCAGAA.

This clone was counted at least ten times. Gene names follow the mouse nomenclature. Read data end 4 residues before the CDR3 end; the end is taken from the germline J gene. J is TRBJ2-5 and V is TRBV19, with 7 bases aligning to TRBD1. Germline CDR1 and CDR2: FNHDT and SITEND (reference sequence). The CDR3 is 13 amino acids. CDR3 sequence reads: CASSMTGRDTQYF. The CDR3 bases that were read are TGTGCCAGCAGTATGACAGGGCGGGAC.

This clone is deemed medium-sized (0.01 to 0.1%). Any gene name here is a mouse gene name. Read data end 4 residues before the CDR3 end; the end is taken from the germline J gene. The chain is built from TRBV13-1 and TRBJ2-7; 8 nucleotides match TRBD2. The junction had 4 bases not matched to a gene; V was cut back by 3 bases and J by 2 bases. The CDR3 contains 14 residues. Germline CDR1 NSHNY, CDR2 SYGAGN. The sequenced CDR3 bases are TGTGCCAGCAGTGGCCAGACTGGGGCCTAT. Residues: CASSGQTGAY. The whole CDR3 sequence reads CASSGQTGAYEQYF.

On this clone itself: Gene names follow the mouse nomenclature. The CDR3 spells CAWSLRWGEDTQYF. The sequenced part of the CDR3 DNA is TGTGCCTGGAGTCTACGCTGGGGGGAAGAC. The rearrangement links TRBV31 to TRBJ2-5, with 8 bases that match TRBD2. The CDR3 end lies 4 residues beyond the end of the read and is filled in from the germline J gene. This CDR3 is 14 amino acids long. Germline lookup yields CDR1 GKSSPN and CDR2 SITVG.

By sample share, this clone is medium-sized (0.01 to 0.1%). The gene symbols are mouse symbols. Sequencing ends 4 residues short of the CDR3 end; the germline J gene provides the rest. V gene TRBV1 combines with J gene TRBJ2-3; TRBD1 matches at 11 bases. Germline trimming cut 5 bases from V and 3 bases from J; bases unmatched to any gene: 7. Germline CDR1 is NSQYPW and CDR2 is LRSPGD (reference sequence). This CDR3 spans 16 amino acids. The covered CDR3 bases are TGCACCTGCAGTCCCCCGGACAGGGGGCGAGCAGAA. Amino acid sequence: CTCSPPDRGRAE. The whole CDR3 is CTCSPPDRGRAETLYF.

A remark on this clone: The gene symbols are mouse symbols. The read ends 4 residues before the CDR3 terminus; that terminus is restored from the germline J gene. The rearrangement uses TRBV2 and TRBJ2-3, with 13 bases lining up with TRBD2. The trim removed 0 bases at V and 3 bases at J, leaving 0 bases unmatched. The length of the CDR3 is 16 residues. Germline lookup yields CDR1 LGHNA and CDR2 YSYQKL. The CDR3 sequence: CASSQEDWGGAETLYF. CDR3 DNA (partial): TGTGCCAGCAGCCAAGAGGACTGGGGGGGCGCAGAA.

This clone was counted ten times or more. Germline and genes: mouse. From the germline J gene comes the end of the CDR3, since the read stops 4 residues before it. The gene calls are TRBV13-3 and TRBJ2-4; 11 nucleotides align to TRBD2. The CDR3 contains 13 residues. Per the germline V gene, CDR1 is NNHDY and CDR2 is SYVADS. The part of the CDR3 DNA that was read is TGTGCCAGCAGGGACTGGGGGGAAAAC. It specifies CASRDWGEN. The CDR3 in full is CASRDWGENTLYF. The full variable domain, in which reference TRBV13-3 and TRBJ2-4 provide the parts outside the CDR3, is EAAVTQSPRSKVAVTGGKVTLSCHQTNNHDYMYWYRQDTGHGLRLIHYSYVADSTEKGDIPDGYKASRPSQENFSLILELASLSQTAVYFCASRDWGENTLYFGAGTRLSVL.

By its share, this clone is medium-sized. Mouse germline and gene names are used. The observed sequence ends 4 residues before the CDR3 terminus, with the missing tail filled in from the germline J gene. The chain recombines TRBV13-3 with TRBJ1-2; TRBD1 might be the D (5 bases). V was clipped by 1 base and J by 3 bases, with 10 bases between them. The CDR3 consists of 14 residues. Germline CDR1 is NNHDY and CDR2 is SYVADS. The CDR3: CASSDRGDDSDYTF. The sequenced CDR3 bases are TGTGCCAGCAGTGATAGGGGAGATGACTCC.

By sample fraction, this clone is medium-sized. Germline and genes here are mouse. The CDR3 extends 4 residues past the end of the read, so its final part is completed from the germline J gene. V and J are TRBV19 and TRBJ2-1; a possible D gene is TRBD2 (6 bases). The CDR3 contains 16 residues. V was clipped by 1 base and J by 0 bases, with 11 bases between them. The V gene's germline CDR1 is FNHDT and CDR2 SITEND (reference sequence). CDR3 amino acids: CASSIRAGDNYAEQFF. The CDR3 bases that were read are TGTGCCAGCAGTATAAGGGCTGGGGATAACTATGCT.

This clone is categorized as medium-sized (0.01 to 0.1%). Mouse germline and gene names are used. With the read ending 4 residues before the CDR3 end, the germline J gene is used to fill in that end. The genes are TRBV17 and TRBJ2-1; D gene unclear. The length of the CDR3 is 13 residues. The germline gives CDR1 MNHDT, CDR2 YYDKIL. The chain's CDR3 is CASSRDPRAEQFF. Partial CDR3 DNA: TGTGCTAGCAGTAGAGATCCCAGGGCT.

At least ten counts were recorded for this clone. The gene symbols are mouse symbols. The CDR3 goes on 4 residues after the read ends, and that part is filled in from the germline J gene. The chain joins TRBV13-2 to TRBJ1-1; D is possibly TRBD1 (6 bases). Germline CDR1 reads NNHNN; CDR2 reads SYGAGS (reference sequence). The CDR3 consists of 14 residues. CDR3: CASGDAGGAREVFF. The covered CDR3 bases are TGTGCCAGCGGTGATGCTGGGGGGGCGCGA.

The table lists this clone with a few counts. Gene and germline names: mouse. Sequencing ends 4 residues short of the CDR3 end; the germline J gene provides the rest. The chain is built from TRBV19 and TRBJ2-1, with TRBD2 identical over 10 bases. The length of the CDR3 is 16 residues. Germline V gene sequence: CDR1 FNHDT, CDR2 SITEND (reference sequence). The V gene end was trimmed by 2 bases and the J gene end by 0 bases; junction bases not matched to a gene: 2. The CDR3: CASSIDWGANYAEQFF. The covered CDR3 bases are TGTGCCAGCAGTATTGACTGGGGGGCTAACTATGCT. Filled out from reference TRBV19 and TRBJ2-1, the complete variable domain reads GGIITQTPKFLIGQEGQKLTLKCQQNFNHDTMYWYRQDSGKGLRLIYYSITENDLQKGDLSEGYDASREKKSSFSLTVTSAQKNEMAVFLCASSIDWGANYAEQFFGPGTRLTVL.

This clone is deemed medium-sized (0.01 to 0.1%). Genes here carry mouse names. The CDR3 end lies 4 residues beyond the end of the read and is filled in from the germline J gene. The chain has TRBV17 and TRBJ2-7; the match to TRBD2 covers 9 bases. The length of the CDR3 is 16 residues. V was clipped by 0 bases and J by 3 bases; unmatched bases: 6. The germline V gene has CDR1 MNHDT and CDR2 YYDKIL. CDR3: CASSRDALGGDYEQYF. The sequenced CDR3 bases are TGTGCTAGCAGTAGAGATGCCCTGGGGGGGGACTAT.